The entry below gives a single T cell receptor beta chain sequence along with its context. Its specificity is unknown. This entry is derived from a study of CD8+ T cells in alopecia areata. About the research overall: Patients in the treated group were given tofacitinib by mouth, 5 to 10 mg twice a day.

Study-wide findings and caveats: Although TCR sharing was seen in mice, sharing across patients was less clear, possibly for HLA-related reasons.

Sampling of alopecia areata patients yielded lesional scalp punch biopsies as well as peripheral blood. V lost 5 bases to trimming and J lost 2 bases, with 8 bases between them. The CDR3 has 13 amino acids. Germline CDR1 and CDR2: MGHRA and YSYEKL. It was cDNA, reverse transcribed from extracted RNA, that served as the sequencing template. Clones were sequenced by immunoSEQ multiplex PCR, and TCRdb holds only the in-frame ones, with some missing. The sample has 120,000 or so clones, around 60% seen once; the top ten hold 4.5%. The sequences come from CD4+ T cells sorted from blood, collected at week 0. The source of this sequence is a human donor with alopecia areata. The chain carries TRBV4-1 and TRBJ2-3; D is undetermined. As DNA, the CDR3 is TGCGCCAGCAGCTTATGGACCACAGATACGCAGTATTTT. This encodes CASSLWTTDTQYF.